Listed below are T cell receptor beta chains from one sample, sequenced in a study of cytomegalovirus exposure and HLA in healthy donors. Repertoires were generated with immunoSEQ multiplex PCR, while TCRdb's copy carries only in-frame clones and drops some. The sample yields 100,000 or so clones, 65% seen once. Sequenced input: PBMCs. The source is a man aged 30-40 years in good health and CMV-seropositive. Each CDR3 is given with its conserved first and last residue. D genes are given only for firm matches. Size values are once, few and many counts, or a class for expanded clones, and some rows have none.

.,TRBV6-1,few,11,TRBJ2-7,TGTGCCATCGGGTCAACAGGGGAGCAGTACTTC,CAIGSTGEQYF
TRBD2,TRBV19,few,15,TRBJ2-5,TGTGCCAGTAGTACCCTAGCGGGGGGGCGAGAGACCCAGTACTTC,CASSTLAGGRETQYF
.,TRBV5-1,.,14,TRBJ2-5,TGCGCCAGCGGCGAAGGACAGTACCAAGAGACCCAGTACTTC,CASGEGQYQETQYF
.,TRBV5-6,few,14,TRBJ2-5,TGTGCCAGCAGCTTGTATGGCCCTCAAGAGACCCAGTACTTC,CASSLYGPQETQYF
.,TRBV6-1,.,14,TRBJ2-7,TGTGCCAGCAGTGATTCGGGGAGCTCCTACGAGCAGTACTTC,CASSDSGSSYEQYF
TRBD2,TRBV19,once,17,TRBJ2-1,TGTGCCAGTAGTCCAGGGAGGCGGGGGGGCTTCTACAATGAGCAGTTCTTC,CASSPGRRGGFYNEQFF
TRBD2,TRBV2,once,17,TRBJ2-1,TGTGCCAGCAGTGAAGAAGCGGGGGGCGGGGTCGACAATGAGCAGTTCTTC,CASSEEAGGGVDNEQFF
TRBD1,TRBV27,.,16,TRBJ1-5,TGTGCCAGCGACAGGGGAGACGACGGAAGCAATCAGCCCCAGCATTTT,CASDRGDDGSNQPQHF
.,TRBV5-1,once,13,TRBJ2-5,TGCGCCAGCAGCTTAGCGGAATGGGAGACCCAGTACTTC,CASSLAEWETQYF
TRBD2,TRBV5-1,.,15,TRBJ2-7,TGCGCCAGCAGCTTGTTTCGGGGGGATACCTACGAGCAGTACTTC,CASSLFRGDTYEQYF
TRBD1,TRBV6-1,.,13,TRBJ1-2,TGTGCCAGCAGTTCGACAGGGTCGAGTGGCTACACCTTC,CASSSTGSSGYTF
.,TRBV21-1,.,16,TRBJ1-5,TGTGCCAGCAGCAAGACGTTACAGGGAGAGTTGCAGCCCCAGCATTTT,CASSKTLQGELQPQHF
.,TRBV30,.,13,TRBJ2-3,TGTGCCTGGAGTTGGGGGGGGCAAGATACGCAGTATTTT,CAWSWGGQDTQYF
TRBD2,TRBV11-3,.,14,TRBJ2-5,TGTGCCAGCAGCTCGGGGGGGCCGTGGGAGACCCAGTACTTC,CASSSGGPWETQYF
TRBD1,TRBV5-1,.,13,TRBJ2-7,TGCGCCAGCAGCTTTGACAGGGGTGACGAGCAGTACTTC,CASSFDRGDEQYF
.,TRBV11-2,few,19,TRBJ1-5,TGTGCCAGCAGCTTACAGGGTTGGCAGGCTTTTCTCGGCAATCAGCCCCAGCATTTT,CASSLQGWQAFLGNQPQHF
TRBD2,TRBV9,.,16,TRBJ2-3,TGTGCCAGCAGCGTCTCTAGCGGGACTAGCACAGATACGCAGTATTTT,CASSVSSGTSTDTQYF
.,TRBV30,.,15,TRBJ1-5,TGTGCCTGGAGTGGGGCAGTAAGGAGCAATCAGCCCCAGCATTTT,CAWSGAVRSNQPQHF
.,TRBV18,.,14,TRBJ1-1,TGTGCCAGCTCACAAAATAACAGGGACACTGAAGCTTTCTTT,CASSQNNRDTEAFF